The sequence of this TCR beta chain was determined in a study of beta chain features in type 1 diabetes. Study-level points and caveats: Across patients, naive, central memory and Treg TCRB repertoires exhibited apparently greater similarity than was observed across healthy donors. In all four CD4+ subsets, TCRB CDR3 length was significantly, moderately reduced in type 1 diabetes. PCR might show a preference for shorter templates, equally across patients and controls.

As to this clone: Antigen unknown.

The length of the CDR3 is 14 residues. V shed 7 bases and J 10 bases; nucleotides not matched to a gene: 9. Germline CDR1 MGHDK, CDR2 SYGVNS. Via CD45RO/CCR7/CD25/CD127/CD95/CD27, cells of the CD4+ naive, central memory, regulatory and stem cell-like memory subsets were sorted. Sequencing targeted expressed TCRB transcripts, as all isolated RNA had been reverse transcribed. Read counts averaged approximately 3.5 million for samples of naive, central memory and regulatory T cells. The repertoire was sequenced with immunoSEQ multiplex PCR; TCRdb's copy has only in-frame clones and lacks some. The sample holds 630,000 or so clones, over 12% seen once.

This clonotype was obtained from a young man with type 1 diabetes. The genes are TRBV25-1 and TRBJ2-1; 11 positions match TRBD2. The sequenced sample was naive CD4+ T cells from blood. The CDR3 here is CASTGTSGHREQFF. In nucleotides, the CDR3 is TGTGCCAGCACCGGGACTAGCGGACACCGGGAGCAGTTCTTC.